This T cell receptor (beta chain) was recovered during a study of monozygotic twins with inflammatory bowel disease (dated by TCRdb to about 2019). Study-wide context: A total of approximately 30 monozygotic twin pairs were included in the full study, comprising nine German pairs (four IBD-concordant, five IBD-discordant) and 19 IBD-discordant Danish pairs. Each individual had, on average, about 151 000 unique TCRalpha sequences and 181 000 unique TCRbeta sequences available for analysis. Within discordant pairs, disease-associated traits were sought mainly by comparing IBD patients with their genetically identical healthy co-twins.

Broader findings and caveats from the paper: IBD patients had lower TCRbeta repertoire diversity, measured by the inverse Simpson index, than their healthy co-twins. Concordant and discordant twins showed no difference in repertoire similarity, possibly because of limited statistical power. Fewer clonotypes were shared with other individuals by IBD patients than by healthy twins, most markedly in patients showing signs of disease activity. The analysis was unable to tell different T cell subtypes apart. The results gave no support for a single strong signal or clonotype linked to IBD. Differing immunosuppressive treatments among patients may have added background noise and inter-individual variability to the repertoires.

The protocol used for the library was 5' RACE. The input for every TCR library was around 4,000 ng of total RNA. For each sample, cDNA synthesis with SMARTScribe reverse transcriptase was split into eight separate reactions. During cDNA synthesis, template switching introduced unique molecular identifiers that contained a 6-nucleotide sample barcode. TCRalpha and TCRbeta cDNA was amplified by two nested PCRs of approximately 16 and 10 cycles, with bead purification after each PCR. Before amplification, the cDNA was treated with uracil DNA-glycosylase and purified using the QIAquick PCR purification kit. In the second PCR, Illumina TruSeq-compatible adapters and sample-specific barcodes were added. TapeStation and Qubit were used to check library quality and concentration, and roughly 4.6 ng of each library was pooled. Sequencing of the pooled libraries was done on an Illumina HiSeq2500 single-index Rapid Run using custom sequencing primers and 2 x 100 bp reads. The study's own analysis went as follows. MiGEC version 1.2.6 was used for UMI-based consensus assembly, which corrected PCR and sequencing errors. MiXCR version 2.1.1 was used for V(D)J alignment, clonotype assembly and CDR3 extraction. Normalisation of gene usage, clonotype sharing and MAIT/NKT TCR abundance was achieved by analysing the top 1000, 10 000 and 20 000 clonotypes per sample. Diversity was computed as the inverse Simpson index with the vegan R package after downsampling to 27 000 UMIs. Statistical testing used paired Mann-Whitney U tests on the discordant twin pairs and applied Benjamini-Hochberg correction for multiple testing. After the reads were reprocessed by TCRdb, one entry was made per CDR3 protein sequence, with no DNA. For this entry, the V and J calls and clone size follow TCRdb and not the study's own pipeline. The table for this sample records 330,000 or so distinct CDR3 sequences. Together, the top ten hold approximately 2% of the sample.

A roughly 2.5 ml peripheral blood sample was drawn into PAXgene tubes per donor and stored at -80°C. Without any T cell sorting, total RNA was extracted from whole blood using the PAXgene blood miRNA kit on an automated QIAcube. Peripheral blood from monozygotic twin pairs concordant or discordant for inflammatory bowel disease was subjected to deep TCRalpha and TCRbeta repertoire profiling with unique molecular barcoding. For every twin pair, smoking habits were documented, and each individual was categorised as a current, former or never smoker. In the case of this clonotype: The specificity of this receptor is unknown.

The sample comprised blood. This TCR was recovered from a human donor with ulcerative colitis or Crohn's disease, or a healthy co-twin of an affected twin (not recorded which).

The CDR3 reads CASSPGWDRVVSGANVLTF. Recombination linked TRBV11-1 to TRBJ2-6; no DNA is available, so the TRBD1 call from TCRdb remains unchecked. From the cysteine up to the phenylalanine, the CDR3 has a length of 19 residues. The protein alone is recorded here. Reading the germline V gene (reference sequence) gives CDR1 SGHAT and CDR2 FQDESV.